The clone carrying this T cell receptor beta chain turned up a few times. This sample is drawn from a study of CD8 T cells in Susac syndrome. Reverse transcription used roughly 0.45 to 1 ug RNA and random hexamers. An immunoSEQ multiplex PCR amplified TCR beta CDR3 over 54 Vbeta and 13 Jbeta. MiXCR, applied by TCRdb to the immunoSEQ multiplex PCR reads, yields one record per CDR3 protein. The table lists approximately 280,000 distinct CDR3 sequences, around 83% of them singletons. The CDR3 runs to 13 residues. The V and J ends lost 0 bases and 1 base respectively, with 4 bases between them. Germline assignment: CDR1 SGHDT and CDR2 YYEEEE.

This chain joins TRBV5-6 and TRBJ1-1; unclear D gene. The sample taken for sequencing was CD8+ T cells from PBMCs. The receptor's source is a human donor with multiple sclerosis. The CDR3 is CASSLVRNTEAFF. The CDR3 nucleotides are TGTGCCAGCAGCTTGGTCAGGAACACTGAAGCTTTCTTT.